A single sample is the source of the 10 T cell receptor beta chains below, sequenced in a study of blood T cell repertoires in COVID-19. Clones were sequenced by immunoSEQ multiplex PCR, and TCRdb holds only the in-frame ones, with some missing. Of 200,000 to 300,000 clones listed, approximately 88% are singletons. Sequencing was performed on peripheral blood. These receptors were obtained from a woman in her thirties with COVID-19, enrolled during active disease.

The chain links TRBV6-4 to TRBJ2-2, with D perhaps TRBD1 (6 bases). CDR1 and CDR2 (germline): MRHNA, SNTAGT. This CDR3 has 12 amino acids. The V gene lost 7 bases and the J gene lost 7 bases, with 10 bases spanning the gap. The CDR3 region is CASTFRGGELFF. In nucleotides, the CDR3 is TGTGCCAGCACCTTCAGGGGCGGGGAGCTGTTTTTT.

The CDR3: CAPGESGYGYTF. CDR3 DNA sequence: TGTGCCCCCGGGGAAAGCGGCTATGGCTACACCTTC. The rearrangement joins TRBV24-1 to TRBJ1-2, with no clear D. V was cut by 12 bases and J by 4 bases, with 14 bases left in between. The CDR3 runs to 12 residues. Germline lookup yields CDR1 KGHDR and CDR2 SFDVKD.

This chain joins TRBV6-5 and TRBJ2-5, with 15 bases aligning to TRBD2. Trimming took 8 bases from V and 9 from J; bases not matched to a gene: 4. CDR1 and CDR2 from the germline V gene are MNHEY and SVGAGI. The CDR3 totals 13 residues. The CDR3 coding sequence is TGTGCCAGCTCTAGGACTAGCGGGAGGGCCCAGTACTTC. This translates into CASSRTSGRAQYF.

This chain joins TRBV7-9 and TRBJ2-7; 9 nucleotides match TRBD2. Germline V lookup: CDR1 SEHNR, CDR2 FQNEAQ (reference sequence). The CDR3 is made up of 13 amino acids. V was pared by 5 bases and J by 4 bases, with 3 bases of the junction left unmatched. CDR3 sequence reads: CASSGSGSYEQYV. CDR3 nucleotides: TGTGCCAGCAGCGGTAGCGGGAGTTACGAGCAGTACGTC.

On this clone itself: At one of its ends the junction is not consistent with the germline gene, which may arise from a read error. This chain uses TRBV18 with TRBJ1-3; D not resolved. Germline CDR1 and CDR2: KGHSH and LQKENI. The CDR3 is made up of 14 amino acids. CDR3 residues: CASSPQKQGNTIYF. The CDR3 DNA is TGTGCCAGCTCTCCACAAAAACAGGGAAACACCATATATTTT.

The V call is TRBV5-1, the J call TRBJ1-2; TRBD1 agrees at 7 bases. Trimming took 6 bases from V and 1 from J; bases not matched to a gene: 9. The CDR3 extends over 15 amino acids. The germline V gene encodes CDR1 SGHRS and CDR2 YFSETQ. CDR3 region: CASTSRQGSNYGYTF. CDR3 bases: TGCGCCAGCACCTCTCGACAGGGAAGTAACTATGGCTACACCTTC.

V gene TRBV6-2 or TRBV6-3 combines with J gene TRBJ2-1; a possible D gene is TRBD1 (6 bases). V lost 4 bases, J lost 9 bases, and 10 bases lay in between. The germline gives CDR1 MNHEY, CDR2 SVGEGT. The CDR3 covers 12 residues. As DNA, the CDR3 is TGTGCCAGCAGTTCGCACAGGGCTGAGCAGTTCTTC. Residues: CASSSHRAEQFF.

The V gene is TRBV7-9, the J gene TRBJ1-1, with D perhaps matching TRBD1 (5 bases). Trimming cost V 1 base and J 5 bases, with 11 bases left between them. CDR3 size: 14 residues. CDR1 and CDR2 (germline): SEHNR, FQNEAQ (reference sequence). The CDR3 nucleotides are TGTGCCAGCAGCTTAGTACCTAGGGGAACTGAAGCTTTCTTT. Amino acids: CASSLVPRGTEAFF.

The chain recombines TRBV5-1 with TRBJ2-7; 10 bases agree with TRBD1. The CDR3 spans 15 residues. V was clipped by 6 bases and J by 2 bases; unmatched bases: 8. Germline V lookup: CDR1 SGHRS, CDR2 YFSETQ. CDR3 in amino acids: CASNRDRGNTYEQYF. Here the CDR3 DNA reads TGCGCCAGCAACAGGGACAGGGGCAACACCTACGAGCAGTACTTC.

V is TRBV18 and J is TRBJ2-2, with D possibly TRBD2 on 6 matching bases. Trimming left V 3 bases short and J 5 bases short, with 10 bases between. Germline V gives CDR1 KGHSH, CDR2 LQKENI. CDR3 length equals 14 residues. DNA of the CDR3: TGTGCCAGCTCACCGGGACTCCTAACCGGGGAGCTGTTTTTT. Protein: CASSPGLLTGELFF.